The source of this T cell receptor (beta chain) is a study of T cells in Graves' hyperthyroidism and ophthalmopathy. This clonotype has ten or more counts. The CDR3 is 15 residues long. In germline, CDR1 is DFQATT, CDR2 SNEGSKA (reference sequence). V lost 4 bases and J lost 1; bases outside the gene matches: 7. The TCR beta CDR3 regions underwent amplification using RNA transcripts as the source. The study used the HTBI primer set for a first-round RT-PCR of the TCR CDR3. TCRdb re-analysed the multiplex PCR reads in MiXCR, keeping a single row per CDR3 protein. There are a few hundred thousand distinct CDR3 sequences in the sample; approximately 15% occur only once, and roughly 6.6% lies in the top ten.

The clonotype comes from a woman in her twenties or thirties with Graves' hyperthyroidism. The V call is TRBV20-1, the J call TRBJ2-5; 9 bases align to TRBD2. The sequenced material came from blood. CDR3: CSATKGTSTQETQYF. The CDR3 nucleotides are TGCAGTGCTACGAAAGGGACTAGCACCCAAGAGACCCAGTACTTC.